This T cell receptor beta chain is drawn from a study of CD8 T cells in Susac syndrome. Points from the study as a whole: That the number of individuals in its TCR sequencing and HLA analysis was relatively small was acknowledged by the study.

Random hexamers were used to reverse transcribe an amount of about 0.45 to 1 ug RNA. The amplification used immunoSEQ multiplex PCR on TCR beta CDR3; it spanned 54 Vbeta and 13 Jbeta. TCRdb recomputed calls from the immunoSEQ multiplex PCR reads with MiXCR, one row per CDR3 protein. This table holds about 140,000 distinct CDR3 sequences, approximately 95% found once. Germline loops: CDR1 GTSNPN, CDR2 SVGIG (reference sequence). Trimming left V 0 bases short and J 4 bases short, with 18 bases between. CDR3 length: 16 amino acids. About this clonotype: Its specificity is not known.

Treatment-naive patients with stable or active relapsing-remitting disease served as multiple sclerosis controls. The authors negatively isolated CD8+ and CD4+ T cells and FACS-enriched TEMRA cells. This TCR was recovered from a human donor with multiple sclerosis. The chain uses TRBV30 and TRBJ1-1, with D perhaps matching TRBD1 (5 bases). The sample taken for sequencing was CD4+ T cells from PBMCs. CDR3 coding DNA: TGTGCCTGGAGTGTCAAGGGTCGGGGCCCGGGCACTGAAGCTTTCTTT. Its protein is CAWSVKGRGPGTEAFF.